This T cell receptor beta chain was documented in a study of graft-versus-host responses after intestinal transplantation. Study as a whole: Multivisceral, liver-intestinal, or isolated intestinal transplants were received by the recipients. For about three years after anti-thymocyte globulin induction, all recipients took tacrolimus and steroids. Study conclusions and caveats: Early post-transplant HvG declines tracked with peak circulating GvH clone levels. Recipient bone marrow held GvH clones, some seen earlier in ileum or blood.

Measured with immunoSEQ multiplex PCR; TCRdb has only the in-frame clones, and not every one. Of approximately 15,000 clones detected, 77% appear once; the ten largest clones hold around 4%. To note about this clone: Antigen unknown.

Lamina propria and intraepithelial lymphocytes were released by processing graft tissue. Germline CDR1 SGHRS, CDR2 YFSETQ. The CDR3 is 16 residues long. Losses at the gene ends were 0 bases for V and 0 bases for J; bases not matched to a gene: 4. The V and J genes are TRBV5-1 and TRBJ2-3; 7 bases line up with TRBD2. This material consisted of ileum tissue, taken about four weeks after intestinal transplant. The clonotype originates from a human patient who received an intestinal transplant, so some T cells may come from the graft donor. The CDR3 DNA reads as TGCGCCAGCAGCTTGGCAGCGGGGAAAAGCACAGATACGCAGTATTTT. Its translation is CASSLAAGKSTDTQYF.